The 20 T cell receptor beta chains listed next were all sequenced from one sample in a study of blood T cell repertoires in COVID-19. The table came from immunoSEQ multiplex PCR; TCRdb's copy has only in-frame clones and leaves some out. The sample includes about 210,000 clones, about 85% seen only once; the top ten take about 11%. The sequencing input was peripheral blood. The receptor source for this set is a woman aged 80 or over with COVID-19, enrolled during active disease.

This clone was observed a single time. The rearrangement links TRBV2 to TRBJ1-5, with TRBD1 identical over 8 bases. CDR3 size: 15 residues. Germline V gives CDR1 SNHLY, CDR2 FYNNEI. Germline trimming cut 5 bases from V and 7 bases from J; bases unmatched to any gene: 10. The CDR3 coding sequence is TGTGCCAGCAGTATACCAGGGGGCGCCGAGCAGCCCCAGCATTTT. It codes for CASSIPGGAEQPQHF.

The rearrangement links TRBV5-4 to TRBJ1-1; D is uncertain. The length of the CDR3 is 15 residues. CDR1 and CDR2 from the germline V gene are SGHNT and YYREEE (reference sequence). V shed 5 bases and J shed 0 bases, with 14 bases lying between them. CDR3 nucleotide sequence: TGTGCCAGCAGGCGGGTAGGTCAGGTGAACACTGAAGCTTTCTTT. It translates to CASRRVGQVNTEAFF.

The CDR3 DNA is TGTGCCAGCAGTTTTACGGGGGGCAGGGACACCATATATTTT. As protein: CASSFTGGRDTIYF. V gene TRBV28 combines with J gene TRBJ1-3, with D perhaps matching TRBD1 (6 bases). This CDR3 is 14 amino acids long. Germline CDR1 MDHEN, CDR2 SYDVKM. V was cut by 3 bases and J by 8 bases, with 14 bases left in between.

This chain connects TRBV9 to TRBJ2-7; 9 bases align to TRBD1. This CDR3 is 15 amino acids long. The germline gives CDR1 SGDLS, CDR2 YYNGEE. Trimming cost V 3 bases and J 2 bases; bases outside gene matches: 6. The CDR3 coding sequence is TGTGCCAGCAGCGAGGGACAGGGTAGGGCCTACGAGCAGTACTTC. Protein sequence: CASSEGQGRAYEQYF. The whole variable domain, remainder taken from reference TRBV9 and TRBJ2-7, is DSGVTQTPKHLITATGQRVTLRCSPRSGDLSVYWYQQSLDQGLQFLIQYYNGEERAKGNILERFSAQQFPDLHSELNLSSLELGDSALYFCASSEGQGRAYEQYFGPGTRLTVT.

J is TRBJ1-2 and V is TRBV6-2 or TRBV6-3; D gene ambiguous. CDR1 and CDR2 from the germline V gene are MNHEY and SVGEGT. Trimming removed 4 bases from V and 8 bases from J, with 20 bases in between. This CDR3 comprises 15 residues. As DNA, the CDR3 is TGTGCCAGCAGTTCAGACGGTCCGCAACTCGGGGGCTACACCTTC. This translates into CASSSDGPQLGGYTF.

The genes are TRBV5-1 and TRBJ1-6; D uncertain. In germline, CDR1 is SGHRS, CDR2 YFSETQ. CDR3 size: 15 residues. V lost 3 bases and J lost 9, with 16 bases in between. CDR3 residues: CASSSGNWASSPLHF. The CDR3 DNA sequence: TGCGCCAGCAGCTCCGGTAATTGGGCGTCTTCACCCCTCCACTTT.

This clone was seen a few times. The CDR3 here is CASSSRGDSNQPQHF. As DNA, the CDR3 is TGTGCCAGCAGTTCCAGGGGTGATAGCAATCAGCCCCAGCATTTT. The rearrangement links TRBV6-6 to TRBJ1-5; D is perhaps TRBD1 (6 bases). V lost 4 bases and J lost 0, with 10 bases in between. This CDR3 is built from 15 residues. CDR1 is MNHNY and CDR2 is SVGAGI in the germline V gene (reference sequence).

Concerning this clone: The same CDR3 arises from other DNA sequences in this sample as well. Here the CDR3 DNA reads TGCGCCAGCAGCTTGGGGCAGGGGGTAGAGACCCAGTACTTC. It encodes CASSLGQGVETQYF. V gene TRBV5-1 combines with J gene TRBJ2-5, with TRBD1 matching over 7 bases. CDR1 and CDR2 from the germline V gene are SGHRS and YFSETQ. The CDR3 has 14 residues. With 0 bases clipped from V and 4 bases from J, the junction kept 3 bases outside the gene matches.

The chain is built from TRBV7-9 and TRBJ1-3; D is perhaps TRBD1 (5 bases). V lost 8 bases and J lost 4, with 15 bases in between. Germline CDR1 is SEHNR and CDR2 is FQNEAQ (reference sequence). The CDR3 is 14 amino acids. The CDR3 nucleotides read TGTGCCAGCGGCGGGGGATCAGCGGGAAACACCATATATTTT. Its translation: CASGGGSAGNTIYF.

The chain recombines TRBV6-1 with TRBJ1-5; D gene unclear. The V gene's germline CDR1 is MNHNS and CDR2 SASEGT. The CDR3 has 17 residues. Trimming removed 0 bases at V and 0 bases at J, with 12 bases between. The CDR3: CASSEAVAAYSNQPQHF. In nucleotides, the CDR3 is TGTGCCAGCAGTGAAGCGGTAGCAGCCTATAGCAATCAGCCCCAGCATTTT.

CDR3 loop: CATSAADRGHIYGYTF. The DNA for the CDR3 is TGTGCCACCAGCGCTGCAGACAGGGGGCATATCTATGGCTACACCTTC. The gene calls are TRBV24-1 and TRBJ1-2, with 10 bases fitting TRBD1. V shed 7 bases and J 4 bases; nucleotides not matched to a gene: 11. This CDR3 spans 16 amino acids. The germline V gene encodes CDR1 KGHDR and CDR2 SFDVKD.

This chain uses TRBV18 with TRBJ2-5, with D tentatively TRBD2 (5 bases). Germline V gene data show CDR1 as KGHSH and CDR2 as LQKENI. V shed 5 bases and J shed 3 bases, with 16 bases lying between them. The CDR3 contains 15 residues. In nucleotides, the CDR3 is TGTGCCAGCTCAGGCAATGTCGCAGCGGAAGAGACCCAGTACTTC. Its protein product is CASSGNVAAEETQYF.

For this clone: One end of the junction fails to match germline, which may point to a read error. This chain uses TRBV7-7 with TRBJ2-5, with D tentatively TRBD2 (6 bases). The CDR3 consists of 13 residues. Per the germline V gene, CDR1 is SSHAT and CDR2 is FNYEAQ (reference sequence). CDR3 region: CASSTAGQETQYF. In nucleotides, the CDR3 is TGTGCTAGCAGCACGGCGGGGCAAGAGACCCAGTACTTC.

The table lists this clone with a count of one. V is TRBV12-3 or TRBV12-4 and J is TRBJ1-5; D not resolved. The CDR3 totals 12 residues. V was cut by 6 bases and J by 7 bases, with 10 bases left in between. The CDR3 region is CASRLGGQPQHF. The CDR3 DNA sequence: TGTGCCAGCAGGTTGGGAGGGCAGCCCCAGCATTTT.

The rearrangement links TRBV18 to TRBJ1-2; D perhaps matches TRBD1 (5 bases). From germline, CDR1 is KGHSH and CDR2 LQKENI. This CDR3 has 16 amino acids. The V gene lost 3 bases and the J gene lost 0 bases, with 14 bases spanning the gap. The CDR3 protein is CASSPGGTPSNYGYTF. In DNA, the CDR3 is TGTGCCAGCTCACCGGGGGGGACCCCATCTAACTATGGCTACACCTTC.

The chain uses TRBV2 and TRBJ1-2; 7 bases agree with TRBD1. CDR1 and CDR2 from the germline V gene are SNHLY and FYNNEI. The CDR3 spans 18 residues. Unmatched junction bases numbered 15, after V lost 2 bases and J lost 3 bases. CDR3 coding DNA: TGTGCCAGCAGTGAAAACGGTGGGACAGCCGGGGGGGACTATGGCTACACCTTC. This codes for CASSENGGTAGGDYGYTF.

In this sample, this clone turned up once. The chain uses TRBV7-8 and TRBJ1-6; D is undetermined. The length of the CDR3 is 16 residues. Germline loops: CDR1 SGHVS, CDR2 FQNEAQ. Trimming removed 1 base from V and 0 bases from J, with 7 bases in between. The DNA for the CDR3 is TGTGCCAGCAGCTTAGGTCCTAGCTCCTATAATTCACCCCTCCACTTT. It translates to CASSLGPSSYNSPLHF. Looking up the rest from reference TRBV7-8 and TRBJ1-6 gives the full variable domain: GAGVSQSPRYKVAKRGQDVALRCDPISGHVSLFWYQQALGQGPEFLTYFQNEAQLDKSGLPSDRFFAERPEGSVSTLKIQRTQQEDSAVYLCASSLGPSSYNSPLHFGNGTRLTVT.

The CDR3, as DNA: TGTGCCAGCAGTTACGGACAGTCCCCGGGCAATGAGCAGTTCTTC. Translation gives CASSYGQSPGNEQFF. The J gene is TRBJ2-1, the V gene TRBV6-2 or TRBV6-3; a weak D match, TRBD1 (6 bases). The CDR3 covers 15 residues. The ends were cut back, 2 bases at V and 6 bases at J, with 14 bases in the middle. CDR1 is MNHEY and CDR2 is SVGEGT in the germline V gene.

The J gene is TRBJ2-3, the V gene TRBV19; D remains ambiguous. Trimming stripped 2 bases from V and 4 bases from J, with 10 bases between. Germline lookup yields CDR1 LNHDA and CDR2 SQIVND (reference sequence). The CDR3 has 14 residues. The CDR3: CASSITGGADTQYF. The CDR3 coding sequence is TGTGCCAGTAGTATAACGGGTGGCGCAGATACGCAGTATTTT.

This clone has more than one count but fewer than ten. The chain has TRBV28 and TRBJ1-5; 8 bases match TRBD1. The J segment lost 5 bases and the V segment lost 6 bases, leaving 12 bases of the junction unmatched. Germline V lookup: CDR1 MDHEN, CDR2 SYDVKM. The CDR3 is 16 amino acids. The CDR3 DNA follows: TGTGCCAGCAGCTCGACAGGACAGGGTGGATATCAGCCCCAGCATTTT. This translates into CASSSTGQGGYQPQHF.